The 21 T cell receptor beta chains below come from one sample, sequenced in a study of control samples from healthy donors and cancer patients. Libraries were prepared by immunoSEQ multiplex PCR; TCRdb keeps only in-frame clonotypes and omits some of them. The sample includes fewer than 250,000 clones. Sequenced sample: blood. The receptor set was obtained from a woman younger than 45 in good health.

The chain carries TRBV5-6 and TRBJ2-7; no clear D gene. Germline V gene sequence: CDR1 SGHDT, CDR2 YYEEEE. This CDR3 has 13 amino acids. V was trimmed by 1 base and J by 5 bases, leaving 10 bases between them. This chain's CDR3 is CASSLYGVDEQYF. The CDR3 coding sequence is TGTGCCAGCAGCTTGTATGGGGTCGACGAGCAGTACTTC.

V usage is TRBV27 and J usage is TRBJ2-5; D is unclear. Looked up from germline, CDR1 is MNHEY and CDR2 is SMNVEV (reference sequence). V lost 7 bases and J lost 2, with 14 bases in between. The CDR3 runs 14 residues. In nucleotides, the CDR3 is TGTGCCAGCACCCCTCTGGCAGGTCAAGAGACCCAGTACTTC. This translates into CASTPLAGQETQYF.

This sequence joins TRBV6-2 or TRBV6-3 and TRBJ1-1; possibly TRBD1 for D (6 bases). CDR1 and CDR2 from the germline V gene are MNHEY and SVGEGT. This CDR3 comprises 14 residues. V was shortened by 2 bases and J by 0 bases, with 7 bases between the two germline ends. CDR3 sequence (DNA): TGTGCCAGCAGTTACGGGGGCATGAACACTGAAGCTTTCTTT. Translation: CASSYGGMNTEAFF.

V and J are TRBV5-1 and TRBJ2-3; 8 positions agree with TRBD1. From germline, CDR1 is SGHRS and CDR2 YFSETQ. The CDR3 has 16 residues. V lost 1 base to trimming and J lost 2 bases; unmatched junction nucleotides: 6. The CDR3 coding sequence is TGCGCCAGCAGCTTGTATCAGACAGGGGCCACAGATACGCAGTATTTT. This codes for CASSLYQTGATDTQYF.

The rearrangement joins TRBV7-2 to TRBJ1-2; 9 bases are shared with TRBD1. Trimming cost V 1 base and J 3 bases; bases outside gene matches: 9. This CDR3 is built from 17 residues. Germline V CDR1 and CDR2: SGHTA, FQGNSA. As DNA, the CDR3 is TGTGCCAGCAGCTTAGAAAGGGGACAGGGTCCCCACTATGGCTACACCTTC. This gives the protein CASSLERGQGPHYGYTF.

The CDR3 protein is CASCGSLYQPQHF. CDR3 coding DNA: TGTGCCAGCTGCGGGTCATTGTATCAGCCCCAGCATTTT. The chain is built from TRBV2 and TRBJ1-5; D gene uncertain. This CDR3 spans 13 amino acids. Trimming took 8 bases from V and 5 from J, leaving 13 bases between them. The germline CDR1 and CDR2 sequences are SNHLY and FYNNEI.

V usage is TRBV27 and J usage is TRBJ2-4; D is perhaps TRBD2 (5 bases). This CDR3 has 17 residues. V was cut by 5 bases and J by 0 bases, with 17 bases left in between. From germline, CDR1 is MNHEY and CDR2 SMNVEV (reference sequence). CDR3 region: CASSGLSPHLAKNIQYF. In nucleotides, the CDR3 is TGTGCCAGCAGTGGACTTTCCCCGCACCTAGCCAAAAACATTCAGTACTTC.

J is TRBJ1-6 and V is TRBV4-2; maybe TRBD1 (6 bases). This CDR3 has 15 residues. Germline CDR1 and CDR2: LGHNA and YNFKEQ. The germline V and J ends were trimmed by 1 base and 10 bases, with 14 bases remaining between them. CDR3 region: CASSQAGEGFSPLHF. The CDR3 nucleotides read TGTGCCAGCAGCCAAGCAGGGGAGGGGTTCTCACCCCTCCACTTT.

The chain links TRBV5-1 to TRBJ1-6; D is possibly TRBD1 (5 bases). Trimming cost V 2 bases and J 6 bases, with 15 bases left between them. This CDR3 comprises 16 residues. The germline V gene encodes CDR1 SGHRS and CDR2 YFSETQ. The CDR3 loop is CASSLTVAGINSPLHF. The CDR3 DNA is TGCGCCAGCAGCTTAACGGTAGCAGGGATTAATTCACCCCTCCACTTT.

The chain is built from TRBV28 and TRBJ1-4, with a tentative D call TRBD1 (5 bases). Germline CDR1 and CDR2: MDHEN and SYDVKM. V lost 5 bases and J 3 bases, leaving 13 bases between the germline ends. CDR3 length: 15 residues. CDR3 sequence reads: CASSPSTAPNEKLFF. CDR3 sequence (DNA): TGTGCCAGCAGTCCTTCGACAGCCCCTAATGAAAAACTGTTTTTT.

The genes are TRBV19 and TRBJ1-2; a possible D gene is TRBD1 (5 bases). V shed 9 bases and J shed 1 base, with 9 bases lying between them. The CDR3 is 12 residues long. The germline V gene has CDR1 LNHDA and CDR2 SQIVND (reference sequence). Written as DNA, the CDR3 is TGTGCCAGCAGGGACTTTAACTATGGCTACACCTTC. Translated: CASRDFNYGYTF.

The rearrangement uses TRBV6-6 and TRBJ1-2; 9 nucleotides line up with TRBD1. CDR1 and CDR2 (germline): MNHNY, SVGAGI (reference sequence). J lost 4 bases, V lost 7 bases, and 7 bases had no gene match. CDR3 length: 14 amino acids. This CDR3 reads CASTEDRGGYGYTF. In DNA, the CDR3 is TGTGCCAGCACCGAGGACAGGGGCGGCTATGGCTACACCTTC.

The chain has TRBV7-9 and TRBJ1-2; weak D call: TRBD1 (5 bases). V was trimmed by 3 bases and J by 3 bases, leaving 11 bases between them. Germline assignment: CDR1 SEHNR and CDR2 FQNEAQ (reference sequence). This CDR3 spans 14 amino acids. The CDR3 protein is CASSFLTDDYGYTF. The CDR3 DNA reads TGTGCCAGCAGCTTCCTGACAGACGACTATGGCTACACCTTC.

The rearrangement joins TRBV4-3 to TRBJ1-4, with 10 bases aligning to TRBD1. Germline CDR1 and CDR2: LGHNA and YSLEER. The CDR3 is 17 residues long. The trim removed 6 bases at V and 0 bases at J, leaving 7 bases unmatched. The CDR3 loop is CASSRTGGLATNEKLFF. In DNA form, the CDR3 reads TGCGCCAGCAGTAGGACAGGGGGGCTTGCAACTAATGAAAAACTGTTTTTT.

The chain links TRBV28 to TRBJ1-5, with no clear D. The germline CDR1 and CDR2 sequences are MDHEN and SYDVKM. V gave up 2 bases and J gave up 6 bases, with 20 bases separating them. This CDR3 region has 17 residues. The CDR3 DNA reads as TGTGCCAGCAGTTTAATAAATAGGAGGTTAAGGGCTCAGCCCCAGCATTTT. The encoded protein is CASSLINRRLRAQPQHF. Using reference TRBV28 and TRBJ1-5 for the parts outside the CDR3, the full variable domain is DVKVTQSSRYLVKRTGEKVFLECVQDMDHENMFWYRQDPGLGLRLIYFSYDVKMKEKGDIPEGYSVSREKKERFSLILESASTNQTSMYLCASSLINRRLRAQPQHFGDGTRLSIL.

This chain's CDR3 is CASSFQGEETQYF. CDR3 coding DNA: TGTGCCAGCAGCTTCCAAGGCGAAGAGACCCAGTACTTC. V usage is TRBV11-2 and J usage is TRBJ2-5, with unresolved D. The CDR3 has 13 residues. The ends were cut back, 3 bases at V and 3 bases at J, with 8 bases in the middle. In germline, CDR1 is SGHAT, CDR2 FQNNGV. Full variable domain (rest looked up from reference TRBV11-2 and TRBJ2-5): EAGVAQSPRYKIIEKRQSVAFWCNPISGHATLYWYQQILGQGPKLLIQFQNNGVVDDSQLPKDRFSAERLKGVDSTLKIQPAKLEDSAVYLCASSFQGEETQYFGPGTRLLVL.

This chain connects TRBV28 to TRBJ1-2; D gene unclear. The CDR3 sequence is 13 residues long. Germline V lookup: CDR1 MDHEN, CDR2 SYDVKM. Trimming took 4 bases from V and 0 from J, leaving 6 bases between them. CDR3 amino acids: CASSYGTNYGYTF. DNA of the CDR3: TGTGCCAGCAGTTACGGGACTAACTATGGCTACACCTTC.

The V gene is TRBV27, the J gene TRBJ2-7; possible D gene TRBD1, 5 bases. This CDR3 region has 13 residues. Germline lookup yields CDR1 MNHEY and CDR2 SMNVEV (reference sequence). V gave up 3 bases and J gave up 6 bases, with 12 bases separating them. CDR3 in amino acids: CASSFGRAIEQYF. The DNA for the CDR3 is TGTGCCAGCAGTTTCGGCAGGGCCATCGAGCAGTACTTC.

In DNA form, the CDR3 reads TGCGCCAGCAGTGAGCTCCCGAGGCATTCAGACACTGAAGCTTTCTTT. This sequence encodes CASSELPRHSDTEAFF. This chain links TRBV10-1 with TRBJ1-1; no clear D. From germline, CDR1 is WNHNN and CDR2 SYGVQD (reference sequence). The CDR3 is 16 residues long. The ends were cut back, 2 bases at V and 3 bases at J, with 16 bases in the middle.

The rearrangement uses TRBV19 and TRBJ2-1; 9 bases agree with TRBD1. Germline loops: CDR1 LNHDA, CDR2 SQIVND (reference sequence). The J segment lost 7 bases and the V segment lost 1 base, leaving 5 bases of the junction unmatched. The CDR3 length is 15 residues. CDR3 bases: TGTGCCAGTAGTATAGGGGGACAGGGAGGAAATGAGCAGTTCTTC. As protein: CASSIGGQGGNEQFF.

The chain carries TRBV7-2 and TRBJ2-4; D is perhaps TRBD1 (5 bases). The V gene's germline CDR1 is SGHTA and CDR2 FQGNSA. CDR3 length: 15 amino acids. V lost 5 bases and J 2 bases, leaving 13 bases between the germline ends. The CDR3 DNA sequence: TGTGCCAGCAGCCGGGCAGGGCGAACCAAAAACATTCAGTACTTC. Protein: CASSRAGRTKNIQYF.